This is a list of T cell receptor beta chains from one sample in a study of PD-1 blockade in classical Hodgkin lymphoma. Measured with immunoSEQ multiplex PCR; TCRdb has only the in-frame clones, and not every one. This table has some 25,000 clones, 65% to 80% appearing once. The material was peripheral blood mononuclear cells (PBMCs), obtained before the fourth cycle of nivolumab. The receptors stem from a human donor with classical Hodgkin lymphoma. Both conserved end residues are part of each CDR3. The order of the fields is V gene, J gene, CDR3 protein.

V: TRBV5-5
J: TRBJ2-7
CDR3: CASRRADGGSSYEQYF

V: TRBV7-6
J: TRBJ2-7
CDR3: CASSPGGVEQYF

V: TRBV5-1
J: TRBJ1-2
CDR3: CASSTENLDGGYTF

V: TRBV5-3
J: TRBJ2-7
CDR3: CARSTPSYEQYF

V: TRBV28
J: NA
CDR3: CASSYSILYEQYF

V: TRBV9
J: TRBJ2-1
CDR3: CASSSRGGGQNNEQFF

V: TRBV4-2
J: TRBJ1-5
CDR3: CASSQEAGARPGVMGQPQHF

V: TRBV21-1
J: TRBJ1-5
CDR3: CASSKEGTGTYSNQPQHF

V: TRBV6-5
J: TRBJ2-2
CDR3: CASGRLAGPTGELFF

V: TRBV28
J: TRBJ2-4
CDR3: CASSPSVAKNIQYF

V: TRBV7-2
J: TRBJ1-2
CDR3: CASSLRRDSYYGYTF

V: TRBV5-4
J: TRBJ2-1
CDR3: CASSRAAFDEQFF

V: TRBV27
J: TRBJ1-4
CDR3: CASSLNRGYNEKLFF

V: TRBV12-5
J: TRBJ2-5
CDR3: CASGSGGLLETQYF

V: TRBV6-6
J: TRBJ1-1
CDR3: CASSYPTGGKAFF

V: TRBV4-3
J: TRBJ1-6
CDR3: CASSRQKSSYNSPLHF

V: TRBV5-4
J: TRBJ2-5
CDR3: CASSQDIGAGGETQYF

V: TRBV5-1
J: TRBJ2-1
CDR3: CASSFRLDDEQFF

V: TRBV18
J: TRBJ1-1
CDR3: CASSPDRGPMNTEAFF

V: TRBV5-1
J: TRBJ2-1
CDR3: CASTPGTDYNEQFF

V: TRBV28
J: TRBJ2-1
CDR3: CASSLSALHNEQFF

V: TRBV4-3
J: TRBJ2-3
CDR3: CASSQAPQGLGDPDTQYF

V: TRBV7-7
J: TRBJ1-1
CDR3: CASSQSLNTEAFF

V: TRBV7-8
J: TRBJ2-2
CDR3: CASSFAPNTGELFF

V: TRBV4-2
J: TRBJ1-4
CDR3: CASSQGGTGEKLFF

V: TRBV7-2
J: TRBJ2-3
CDR3: CASSASRYRDFYTDTQYF